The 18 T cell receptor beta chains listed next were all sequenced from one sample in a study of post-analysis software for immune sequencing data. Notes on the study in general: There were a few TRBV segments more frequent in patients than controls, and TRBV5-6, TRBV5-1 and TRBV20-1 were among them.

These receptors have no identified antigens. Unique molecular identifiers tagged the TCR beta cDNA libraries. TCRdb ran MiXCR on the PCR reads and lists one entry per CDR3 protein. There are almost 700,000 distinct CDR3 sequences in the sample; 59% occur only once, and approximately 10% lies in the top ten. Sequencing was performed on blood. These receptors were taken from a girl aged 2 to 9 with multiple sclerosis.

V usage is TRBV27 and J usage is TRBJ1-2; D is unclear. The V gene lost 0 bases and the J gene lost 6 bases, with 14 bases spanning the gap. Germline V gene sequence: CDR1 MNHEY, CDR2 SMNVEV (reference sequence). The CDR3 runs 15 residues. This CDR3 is CASSLSGGGANGYTF. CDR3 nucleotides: TGTGCCAGCAGTTTATCGGGCGGCGGAGCTAATGGCTACACCTTC.

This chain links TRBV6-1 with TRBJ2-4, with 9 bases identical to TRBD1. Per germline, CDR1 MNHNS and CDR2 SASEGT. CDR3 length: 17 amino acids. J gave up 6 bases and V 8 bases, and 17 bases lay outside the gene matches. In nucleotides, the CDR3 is TGTGCCAGCCTCACCCGGGACAGGGTTAGAGCGGGAAACATTCAGTACTTC. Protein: CASLTRDRVRAGNIQYF.

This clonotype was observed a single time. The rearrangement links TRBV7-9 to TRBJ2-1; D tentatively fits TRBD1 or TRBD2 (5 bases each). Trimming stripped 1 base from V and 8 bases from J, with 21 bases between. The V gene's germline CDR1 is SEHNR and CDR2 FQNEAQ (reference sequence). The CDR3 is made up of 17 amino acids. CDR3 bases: TGTGCCAGCAGCTTAGGCACACATCCTGAGGGGTACGATGAGCAGTTCTTC. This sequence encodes CASSLGTHPEGYDEQFF.

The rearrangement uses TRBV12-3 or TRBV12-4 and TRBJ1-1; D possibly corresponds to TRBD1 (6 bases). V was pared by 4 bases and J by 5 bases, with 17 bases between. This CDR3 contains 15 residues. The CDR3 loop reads CASSSETTGRTEAFF. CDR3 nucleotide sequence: TGTGCCAGCAGTTCCGAAACCACAGGGAGAACTGAAGCTTTCTTT.

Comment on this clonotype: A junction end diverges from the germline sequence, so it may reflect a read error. As DNA, the CDR3 is TGTGCCAGCAGCTTCGTGCGGACTGAGCGGTTCTTC. This sequence encodes CASSFVRTERFF. V gene TRBV7-2 combines with J gene TRBJ2-1; TRBD2 might be the D (5 bases). Germline loops: CDR1 SGHTA, CDR2 FQGNSA. The CDR3 runs to 12 residues.

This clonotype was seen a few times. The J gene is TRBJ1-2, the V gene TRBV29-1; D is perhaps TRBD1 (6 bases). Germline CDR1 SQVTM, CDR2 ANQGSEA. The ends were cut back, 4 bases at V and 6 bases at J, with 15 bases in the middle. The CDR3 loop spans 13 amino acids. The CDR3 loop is CSVGDPGADGYTF. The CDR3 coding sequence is TGCAGCGTTGGAGATCCAGGGGCGGATGGCTACACCTTC.

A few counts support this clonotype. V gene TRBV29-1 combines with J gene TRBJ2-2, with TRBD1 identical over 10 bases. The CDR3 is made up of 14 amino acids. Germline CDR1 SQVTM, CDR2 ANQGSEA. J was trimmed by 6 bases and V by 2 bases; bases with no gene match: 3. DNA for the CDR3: TGCAGCGTTGAACGGGACAGGGGATCCGGGGAGCTGTTTTTT. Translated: CSVERDRGSGELFF.

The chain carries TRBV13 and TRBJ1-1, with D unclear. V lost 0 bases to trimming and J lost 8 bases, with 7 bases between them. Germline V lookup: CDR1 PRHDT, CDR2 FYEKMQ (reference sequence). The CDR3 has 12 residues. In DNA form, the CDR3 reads TGTGCCAGCAGCTTAGGCTCCAGCGAAGCTTTCTTT. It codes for CASSLGSSEAFF.

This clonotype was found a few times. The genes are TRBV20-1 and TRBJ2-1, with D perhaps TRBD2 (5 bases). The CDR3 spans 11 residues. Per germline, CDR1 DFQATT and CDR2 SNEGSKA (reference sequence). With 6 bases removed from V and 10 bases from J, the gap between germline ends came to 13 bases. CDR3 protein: CSANDAGEQFF. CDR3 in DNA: TGCAGTGCCAACGACGCGGGCGAGCAGTTCTTC.

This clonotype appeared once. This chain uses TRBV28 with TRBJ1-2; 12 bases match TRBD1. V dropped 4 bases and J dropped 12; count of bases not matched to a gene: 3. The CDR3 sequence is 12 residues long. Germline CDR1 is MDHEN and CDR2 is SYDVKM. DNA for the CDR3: TGTGCCAGCAGTTCCGGGACAGGGGGCCACACCTTC. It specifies CASSSGTGGHTF.

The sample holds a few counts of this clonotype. The CDR3 bases are TGCAGCGTTGAAGGGACAGGGGGCAACGAGCAGTACTTC. Translation: CSVEGTGGNEQYF. V is TRBV29-1 and J is TRBJ2-4; 11 bases agree with TRBD1. The better agreement between TRBJ2-7 and the DNA end casts doubt on the J call. The germline V gene has CDR1 SQVTM and CDR2 ANQGSEA. CDR3 length equals 13 residues.

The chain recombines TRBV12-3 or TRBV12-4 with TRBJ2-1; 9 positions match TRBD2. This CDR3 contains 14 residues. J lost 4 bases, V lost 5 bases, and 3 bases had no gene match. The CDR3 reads CASSRTSEYNEQFF. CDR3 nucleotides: TGTGCCAGCAGTCGGACTAGCGAGTACAATGAGCAGTTCTTC.

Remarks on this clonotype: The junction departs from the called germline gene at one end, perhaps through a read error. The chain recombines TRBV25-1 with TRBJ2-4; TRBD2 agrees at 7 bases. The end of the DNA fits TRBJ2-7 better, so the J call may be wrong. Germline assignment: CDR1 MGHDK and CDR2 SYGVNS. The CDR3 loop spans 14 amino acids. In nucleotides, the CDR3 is TGTGCCAGTAGTGAGGGCGGGGGTCAGTACGAGCAGTACTTC. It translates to CASSEGGGQYEQYF.

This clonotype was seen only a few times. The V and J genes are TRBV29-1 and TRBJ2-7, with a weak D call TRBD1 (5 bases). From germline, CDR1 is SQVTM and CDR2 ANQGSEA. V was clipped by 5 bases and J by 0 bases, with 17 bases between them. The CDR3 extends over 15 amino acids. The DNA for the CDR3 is TGCAGCGTTCCCTTGGTTGACAGCGACTCCTACGAGCAGTACTTC. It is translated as CSVPLVDSDSYEQYF.

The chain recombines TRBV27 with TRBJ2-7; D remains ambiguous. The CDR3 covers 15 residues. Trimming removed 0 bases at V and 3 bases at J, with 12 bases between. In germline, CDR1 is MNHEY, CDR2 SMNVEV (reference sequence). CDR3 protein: CASSLSGLVDYEQYF. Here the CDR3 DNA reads TGTGCCAGCAGTTTATCTGGCCTCGTAGACTACGAGCAGTACTTC.

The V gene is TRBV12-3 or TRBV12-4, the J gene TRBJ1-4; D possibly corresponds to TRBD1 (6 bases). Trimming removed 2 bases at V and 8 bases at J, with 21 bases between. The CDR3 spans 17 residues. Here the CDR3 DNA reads TGTGCCAGCAGTTTAAGAACGGGGGCGAGGGAGGGGGAAAAACTGTTTTTT. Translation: CASSLRTGAREGEKLFF.

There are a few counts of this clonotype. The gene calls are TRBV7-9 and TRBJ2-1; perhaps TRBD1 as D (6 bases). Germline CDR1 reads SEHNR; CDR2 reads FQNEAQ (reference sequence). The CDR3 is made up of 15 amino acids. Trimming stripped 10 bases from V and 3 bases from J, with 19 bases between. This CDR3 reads CANRVEGTGYNEQFF. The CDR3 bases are TGTGCCAACAGGGTCGAGGGGACGGGCTACAATGAGCAGTTCTTC.

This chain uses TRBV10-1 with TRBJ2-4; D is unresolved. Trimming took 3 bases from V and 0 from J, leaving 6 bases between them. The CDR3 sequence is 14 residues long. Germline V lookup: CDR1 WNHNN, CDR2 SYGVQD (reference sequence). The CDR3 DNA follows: TGCGCCAGCAGTGACTCCATAGCCAAAAACATTCAGTACTTC. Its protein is CASSDSIAKNIQYF.